A single sample gave rise to the 23 T cell receptor beta chains below, sequenced in a study of response to subunit inactivated influenza vaccine (dated by TCRdb to 2016 to 2019). Library preparation used RT-PCR. Sequenced using an Illumina HiSeq 2500. TCRdb ran its own pipeline on the public reads, namely fastp trimming at Q25 and MiXCR clone calling, and kept in-frame beta chains. Every entry covers one CDR3 protein and lists the most common genes and DNA from its rows. The sample data list about 540,000 distinct CDR3 sequences, and 20% to 25% of these were observed just once. The ten largest clones take up 2.5% to 3.5% of the sample. This same sample was also part of a study on T cells expressing NK-cell markers. As noted in the second study: The TCR beta cDNA libraries were made using 5'RACE template switching, a step that added both a universal primer site and unique molecular identifiers.

The sample consisted of CD4+ T cells sorted from PBMCs, taken less than 13 days after vaccination. These receptors were obtained from a man aged 50-59 years who received an inactivated influenza vaccine. Donor details come from another sample of the same person, matched by shared clones.

This clonotype was found a few times. J is TRBJ2-6 and V is TRBV29-1; TRBD2 might be the D (6 bases). This CDR3 has 17 amino acids. V dropped 3 bases and J dropped 2 bases, with 17 bases sitting between them. CDR1 and CDR2 (germline): SQVTM, ANQGSEA. The CDR3 loop reads CSVEAGNYWTGANVLTF. For the CDR3, the DNA is TGCAGCGTTGAGGCGGGGAATTATTGGACTGGGGCCAACGTCCTGACTTTC.

V gene TRBV30 combines with J gene TRBJ1-1; D gene uncertain. CDR3 length equals 14 residues. CDR1 is GTSNPN, CDR2 SVGIG, per germline (reference sequence). The V end was cut by 2 bases, the J end by 0 bases, with 10 bases between. CDR3 sequence: CAWSYREMNTEAFF. CDR3 DNA: TGTGCCTGGAGTTATCGAGAGATGAACACTGAAGCTTTCTTT. The entire variable domain, with the rest obtained from reference TRBV30 and TRBJ1-1, is as follows: SQTIHQWPATLVQPVGSPLSLECTVEGTSNPNLYWYRQAAGRGLQLLFYSVGIGQISSEVPQNLSASRPQDRQFILSSKKLLLSDSGFYLCAWSYREMNTEAFFGQGTRLTVV.

This chain joins TRBV24-1 and TRBJ2-1, with 12 bases fitting TRBD1. This CDR3 comprises 16 residues. Germline lookup yields CDR1 KGHDR and CDR2 SFDVKD. After removal of 4 bases from V and 5 bases from J, the junction contained 5 bases not matched to a gene. The CDR3 is CATSEPGQGANNEQFF. The CDR3 region has the DNA TGTGCCACCAGTGAACCGGGACAGGGGGCGAACAATGAGCAGTTCTTC.

The chain links TRBV3-1 to TRBJ2-1, with a weak D call TRBD2 (5 bases). V was pared by 1 base and J by 9 bases, with 13 bases between. The CDR3 runs 14 residues. In germline, CDR1 is LGHDT, CDR2 YNNKEL (reference sequence). CDR3 coding DNA: TGTGCCAGCAGCCAAGGGGTGCGGGTCCTTGAGCAGTTCTTC. This translates into CASSQGVRVLEQFF.

This clonotype occurred a few times. This chain links TRBV7-2 with TRBJ2-5; no clear D gene. Germline V CDR1 and CDR2: SGHTA, FQGNSA. Trimming cost V 2 bases and J 1 base, with 14 bases left between them. The CDR3 spans 16 residues. CDR3 residues: CASSLSLNTPQETQYF. The DNA for the CDR3 is TGTGCCAGCAGCTTATCTCTGAACACGCCCCAAGAGACCCAGTACTTC. The complete variable domain, with remaining parts taken from reference TRBV7-2 and TRBJ2-5, reads GAGVSQSPSNKVTEKGKDVELRCDPISGHTALYWYRQSLGQGLEFLIYFQGNSAPDKSGLPSDRFSAERTGGSVSTLTIQRTQQEDSAVYLCASSLSLNTPQETQYFGPGTRLLVL.

This rearrangement joins TRBV20-1 to TRBJ1-1; the D is unclear. V lost 2 bases, J lost 1 base, and 11 bases lay in between. The CDR3 totals 14 residues. CDR1 is DFQATT and CDR2 is SNEGSKA in the germline V gene (reference sequence). CDR3 region: CSARTPGTNTEAFF. The CDR3 DNA reads as TGCAGTGCTAGAACCCCAGGTACGAACACTGAAGCTTTCTTT.

This clonotype has just a few counts. The chain joins TRBV3-1 to TRBJ2-1, with 11 bases aligning to TRBD2. Germline V gene data show CDR1 as LGHDT and CDR2 as YNNKEL (reference sequence). The V gene end was trimmed by 2 bases and the J gene end by 4 bases; junction bases not matched to a gene: 10. The CDR3 sequence is 18 residues long. CDR3 bases: TGTGCCAGCAGCCAATCCCTGACTAGCGGGGTATCGTACAATGAGCAGTTCTTC. This translates into CASSQSLTSGVSYNEQFF.

This clonotype was found a few times. This chain links TRBV20-1 with TRBJ1-2; the D is unclear. CDR1 is DFQATT and CDR2 is SNEGSKA in the germline V gene (reference sequence). The germline V and J ends were trimmed by 3 bases and 8 bases, with 13 bases remaining between them. The CDR3 sequence is 12 residues long. This CDR3 is CSASFNLGGYTF. The CDR3, as DNA: TGCAGTGCTAGTTTTAACCTGGGAGGCTACACCTTC.

CDR3 sequence: CSSLFPGNTIYF. Here the CDR3 DNA reads TGCAGCTCTCTCTTTCCTGGAAACACCATATATTTT. The chain employs TRBV29-1 and TRBJ1-3, with D unresolved. The germline CDR1 and CDR2 sequences are SQVTM and ANQGSEA. The CDR3 is 12 residues long. V shed 8 bases and J shed 2 bases, with 10 bases lying between them.

This clonotype was counted between two and nine times. This sequence joins TRBV9 and TRBJ2-1; 10 bases align to TRBD2. Trimming cost V 3 bases and J 7 bases; bases outside gene matches: 7. The CDR3 runs 15 residues. Germline values: CDR1 SGDLS, CDR2 YYNGEE. The CDR3 sequence is CASSASGSVGNEQFF. The CDR3 DNA sequence: TGTGCCAGCAGCGCTAGCGGGAGCGTCGGTAATGAGCAGTTCTTC. Full variable domain (missing parts from reference TRBV9 and TRBJ2-1): DSGVTQTPKHLITATGQRVTLRCSPRSGDLSVYWYQQSLDQGLQFLIQYYNGEERAKGNILERFSAQQFPDLHSELNLSSLELGDSALYFCASSASGSVGNEQFFGPGTRLTVL.

Points on this clonotype: This may stem from a read error, because a much larger clone lies one nucleotide away. Because it lacks the conserved phenylalanine or tryptophan at the end, this CDR3 is likely a read error. The CDR3 spells CASSQDLLNTEAFS. The CDR3, as DNA: TGCGCCAGCAGCCAAGATTTACTGAACACTGAAGCTTTCTCT. The chain uses TRBV4-3 and TRBJ1-1; D is undetermined. The CDR3 spans 14 residues. Germline V gene sequence: CDR1 LGHNA, CDR2 YSLEER. The V and J ends lost 0 bases and 0 bases respectively, with 5 bases between them.

The rearrangement links TRBV20-1 to TRBJ1-6; TRBD1 aligns across 10 bases. Germline trimming cut 5 bases from V and 12 bases from J; bases unmatched to any gene: 10. From germline, CDR1 is DFQATT and CDR2 SNEGSKA (reference sequence). This CDR3 region has 14 residues. The CDR3 region has the DNA TGCAGTGCTGGACTGACAGGGGGCGAGAGACCCCTCCACTTT. Its protein product is CSAGLTGGERPLHF.

The chain is built from TRBV3-1 and TRBJ2-5; D might be TRBD1 (6 bases). CDR3 length equals 14 residues. The germline gives CDR1 LGHDT, CDR2 YNNKEL (reference sequence). V gave up 2 bases and J gave up 4 bases, with 11 bases separating them. The chain's CDR3 is CASSQLQGTETQYF. In nucleotides, the CDR3 is TGTGCCAGCAGCCAATTACAGGGAACAGAGACCCAGTACTTC.

The chain joins TRBV28 to TRBJ1-1; D remains unclear. The CDR3 is 14 amino acids. Germline V lookup: CDR1 MDHEN, CDR2 SYDVKM. Trimming took off 6 bases at V and 4 bases at J, with 15 bases between the two ends. CDR3 DNA sequence: TGTGCCAGCAGCCCCGCCTCCCGGTCCACTGAAGCTTTCTTT. Amino acids: CASSPASRSTEAFF.

This chain uses TRBV5-5 with TRBJ1-2, with no clear D. Germline-derived CDR1 and CDR2 are SGHKS and YYEKEE (reference sequence). V was trimmed by 0 bases and J by 0 bases, leaving 12 bases between them. CDR3 size: 16 residues. CDR3 DNA sequence: TGTGCCAGCAGCTTGGCGCTACAGACCACTAACTATGGCTACACCTTC. Protein sequence: CASSLALQTTNYGYTF.

This clonotype was observed a few times. The genes are TRBV3-1 and TRBJ2-5; TRBD2 matches at 10 bases. The CDR3 runs 15 residues. Germline CDR1 and CDR2: LGHDT and YNNKEL (reference sequence). V shed 5 bases, J shed 5 bases, and the junction held 8 bases outside the gene matches. The CDR3 nucleotides read TGTGCCAGCAGCAAGGCTAGCGGGAGATCTGAGACCCAGTACTTC. It encodes CASSKASGRSETQYF.

This sequence joins TRBV11-3 and TRBJ2-3; tentative D call: TRBD2 (5 bases). Looked up from germline, CDR1 is SGHNT and CDR2 is YENEEA. V was shortened by 0 bases and J by 2 bases, with 6 bases between the two germline ends. The CDR3 has 14 residues. The CDR3, as DNA: TGTGCCAGCAGCTTAGACGGGAACACAGATACGCAGTATTTT. Residues: CASSLDGNTDTQYF.

This chain connects TRBV29-1 to TRBJ2-5; 7 nucleotides agree with TRBD1. The germline gives CDR1 SQVTM, CDR2 ANQGSEA. Losses at the gene ends were 5 bases for V and 5 bases for J; bases not matched to a gene: 5. This CDR3 has 12 amino acids. Here the CDR3 reads CSVSTGTETQYF. DNA of the CDR3: TGCAGCGTTTCGACAGGGACGGAGACCCAGTACTTC.

This clonotype was detected a few times. The chain is built from TRBV9 and TRBJ2-2; 7 positions agree with TRBD1. Unmatched junction bases numbered 3, after V lost 0 bases and J lost 7 bases. The CDR3 is made up of 14 amino acids. Germline CDR1 is SGDLS and CDR2 is YYNGEE. Here the CDR3 reads CASSVATGNGELFF. The CDR3 region has the DNA TGTGCCAGCAGCGTAGCGACAGGGAACGGGGAGCTGTTTTTT.

The chain joins TRBV4-3 to TRBJ2-5; TRBD2 matches 8 bases. The CDR3 extends over 15 amino acids. With 3 bases clipped from V and 4 bases from J, the junction kept 7 bases outside the gene matches. Germline assignment: CDR1 LGHNA and CDR2 YSLEER. The CDR3 DNA is TGCGCCAGCAGCCACCAAGCGGGAGCGGGAGAGACCCAGTACTTC. This translates into CASSHQAGAGETQYF.

The chain carries TRBV2 and TRBJ2-5; 7 bases match TRBD2. Germline CDR1 SNHLY, CDR2 FYNNEI. V lost 8 bases, J lost 2 bases, and 5 bases stayed unmatched. CDR3 length: 13 residues. The CDR3 is CASFTGGQETQYF. The CDR3 DNA sequence: TGTGCCAGCTTTACGGGGGGTCAAGAGACCCAGTACTTC.

This clonotype came up a few times. The chain employs TRBV3-1 and TRBJ1-5; D is undetermined. Germline V gene data show CDR1 as LGHDT and CDR2 as YNNKEL (reference sequence). Trimming took off 4 bases at V and 2 bases at J, with 9 bases between the two ends. The CDR3 extends over 14 amino acids. In DNA form, the CDR3 reads TGTGCCAGCAGCCTGTCCTTCGGCAATCAGCCCCAGCATTTT. Protein product: CASSLSFGNQPQHF.

This clonotype has at least ten counts. The rearrangement joins TRBV5-6 to TRBJ2-1; tentatively, D is TRBD1 or TRBD2 (6 bases each). Germline loops: CDR1 SGHDT, CDR2 YYEEEE. Trimming removed 1 base at V and 9 bases at J, with 11 bases between. The CDR3 consists of 13 residues. The CDR3 region is CASSLKGGIEQFF. The CDR3 DNA is TGTGCCAGCAGCTTGAAGGGGGGCATTGAGCAGTTCTTC.